This TCR beta chain was sequenced for a study of cytomegalovirus exposure and HLA in healthy donors. CDR3 size: 18 residues. V shed 7 bases and J 0 bases; nucleotides not matched to a gene: 9. The germline V gene has CDR1 MNHEY and CDR2 SMNVEV (reference sequence). TCRdb's copy holds only in-frame clones and misses some; the assay was immunoSEQ multiplex PCR. The sample carries under 100,000 clones, 85% to 95% recorded once. Sequencing was done on a sample of PBMCs. This receptor was identified in a woman aged 18-29 years in good health and CMV-seronegative. The chain is built from TRBV27 and TRBJ2-6; 10 nucleotides match TRBD2. The CDR3 sequence is CASTVLAGANSGANVLTF. The CDR3 DNA is TGTGCCAGCACCGTGCTAGCGGGGGCAAACTCTGGGGCCAACGTCCTGACTTTC. The whole variable domain, filled in from reference TRBV27 and TRBJ2-6, reads EAQVTQNPRYLITVTGKKLTVTCSQNMNHEYMSWYRQDPGLGLRQIYYSMNVEVTDKGDVPEGYKVSRKEKRNFPLILESPSPNQTSLYFCASTVLAGANSGANVLTFGAGSRLTVL.